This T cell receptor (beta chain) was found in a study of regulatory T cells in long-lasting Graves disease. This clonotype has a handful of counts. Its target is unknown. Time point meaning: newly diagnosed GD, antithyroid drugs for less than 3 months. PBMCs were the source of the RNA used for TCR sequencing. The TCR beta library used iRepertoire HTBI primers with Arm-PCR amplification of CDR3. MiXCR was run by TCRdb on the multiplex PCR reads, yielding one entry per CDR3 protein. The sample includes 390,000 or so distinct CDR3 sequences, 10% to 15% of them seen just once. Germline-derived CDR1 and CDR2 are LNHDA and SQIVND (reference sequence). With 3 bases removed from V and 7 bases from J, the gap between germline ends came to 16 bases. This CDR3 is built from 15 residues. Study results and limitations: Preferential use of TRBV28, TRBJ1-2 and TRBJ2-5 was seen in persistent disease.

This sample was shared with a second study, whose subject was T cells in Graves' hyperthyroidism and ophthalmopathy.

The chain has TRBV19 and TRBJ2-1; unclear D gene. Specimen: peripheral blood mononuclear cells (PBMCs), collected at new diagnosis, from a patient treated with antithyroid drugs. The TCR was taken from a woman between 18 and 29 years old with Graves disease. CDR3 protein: CASSMRRPSSNEQFF. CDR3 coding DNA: TGTGCCAGTAGTATGAGAAGGCCCTCCTCGAATGAGCAGTTCTTC.